These T cell receptor beta chains were read from a single sample in a study of cytomegalovirus exposure and HLA in healthy donors. The table came from immunoSEQ multiplex PCR; TCRdb's copy has only in-frame clones and leaves some out. In the table there are about 120,000 clones, roughly 87% of which are singletons. Source material: PBMCs. The origin of the receptors is a woman between 18 and 29 years old in good health and CMV-seronegative. CDR3s include the opening cysteine and the closing phenylalanine or tryptophan. D genes are given only for firm matches. The size field is filled for only some rows; it gives once, few, many or a size class.

V gene	D gene	J gene	clone size	CDR3 protein	CDR3 DNA
TRBV15	-	TRBJ2-1	-	CATSRADKDGYNEQFF	TGTGCCACCAGCAGAGCCGACAAGGATGGCTACAATGAGCAGTTCTTC
TRBV5-1	-	TRBJ1-2	-	CASSLITGISNYGYTF	TGCGCCAGCAGCTTGATAACAGGGATTTCTAACTATGGCTACACCTTC
TRBV19	-	TRBJ1-2	few	CASSMGAEAFYGYTF	TGTGCCAGTAGTATGGGGGCGGAAGCCTTCTATGGCTACACCTTC
TRBV29-1	TRBD1	TRBJ1-1	-	CSAWTGRDTEAFF	TGCAGCGCTTGGACAGGGCGAGACACTGAAGCTTTCTTT
TRBV7-2	TRBD2	TRBJ2-3	-	CASSWRLAGGTDTQYF	TGTGCCAGCAGCTGGAGACTAGCGGGGGGTACGGATACGCAGTATTTT
TRBV5-1	TRBD1	TRBJ2-1	-	CASSKDRHEQFF	TGCGCCAGCAGCAAGGACAGGCATGAGCAGTTCTTC
TRBV15	TRBD2	TRBJ2-3	few	CATSRLGSGDVTDTQYF	TGTGCCACCAGCAGATTAGGAAGCGGGGATGTCACAGATACGCAGTATTTT
TRBV7-2	-	TRBJ2-3	-	CASSFLYTDTQYF	TGTGCCAGCAGCTTCCTCTACACAGATACGCAGTATTTT
TRBV4-2	-	TRBJ2-7	-	CASSQKLTTFSYEQYF	TGTGCCAGCAGCCAGAAGCTCACGACTTTCTCCTACGAGCAGTACTTC
TRBV6-4	-	TRBJ1-1	-	CASRTRGYTEAFF	TGTGCCAGCAGAACCAGGGGATACACTGAAGCTTTCTTT